In this sample, the clone carrying this T cell receptor beta chain turned up many times. Every patient had bone marrow sampled while the disease was active. The data are from a study of read filtering for tumor transcriptome and immune sequencing. Study information: The cohort had more than 16 men and more than 13 women aged roughly 47 to 85, mean about 67 years.

From roughly 390 ng of RNA, a library with molecular barcoded alpha/delta and beta/gamma adaptors was made. TCRdb reanalysed the reads using MiXCR and keeps one entry per CDR3 protein. The repertoire holds 39,000 or so distinct CDR3 sequences, with around an eighth as singletons. Germline assignment: CDR1 SEHNR and CDR2 FQNEAQ (reference sequence). This CDR3 is built from 14 residues. Trimming pared 4 bases from V and 5 bases from J, leaving 14 bases between. The genes are TRBV7-9 and TRBJ2-5; maybe TRBD1 (6 bases). The clonotype was recovered from a donor at least 40 years old with multiple myeloma. Sequencing used a population of CD138-negative cells sorted from bone marrow. The chain's CDR3 is CASSSGQYRETQYF. CDR3 bases: TGTGCCAGCAGCTCCGGACAGTACCGCGAGACCCAGTACTTC.